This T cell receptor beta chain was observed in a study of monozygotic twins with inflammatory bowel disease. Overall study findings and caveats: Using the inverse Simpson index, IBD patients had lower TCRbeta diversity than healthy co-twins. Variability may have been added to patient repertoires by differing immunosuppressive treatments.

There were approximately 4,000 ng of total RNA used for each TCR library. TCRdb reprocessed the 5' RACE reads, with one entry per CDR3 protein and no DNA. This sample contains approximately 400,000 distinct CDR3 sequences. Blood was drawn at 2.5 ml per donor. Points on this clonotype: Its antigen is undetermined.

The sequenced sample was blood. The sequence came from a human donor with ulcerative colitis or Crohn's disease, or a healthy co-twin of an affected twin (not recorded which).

The CDR3 is CASSSTTRGNVLTF. This sequence joins TRBV12-3 or TRBV12-4 and TRBJ2-6. This CDR3 is built from 14 residues.